This T cell receptor beta chain stems from a study of CD8 T cells in ankylosing spondylitis. Study-wide results and limits: Relatively scarce in peripheral blood, disease-linked clones were CD8+. Apparently characteristic of ankylosing spondylitis blood was a TCR beta motif (about eight highly homologous variants). Significantly higher representation of disease-linked clones was reported for matched ankylosing spondylitis synovial fluid.

This clonotype appeared many times. Its antigen is not identified. Trimming pared 6 bases from V and 4 bases from J, leaving 12 bases between. The CDR3 has 13 amino acids. Quantitative 5'-RACE with molecular barcodes produced the TCR beta libraries. One entry per CDR3 protein, called by TCRdb with MiXCR from the 5' RACE reads. Here the sample spans about 210,000 distinct CDR3 sequences, around 6.6% being singletons. The sample taken for sequencing was blood, either unsorted or a sorted T cell fraction (not recorded which). This chain connects TRBV12-3 or TRBV12-4 to TRBJ1-2; D is unresolved. This sequence was found in a male donor with ankylosing spondylitis. CDR3 amino acids: CASSPNYGYGYTF. The DNA for the CDR3 is TGTGCCAGCAGCCCCAACTACGGCTATGGCTACACCTTC.